The clone carrying this TCR beta chain was detected a few times. Its antigen is not identified. This entry comes from a study of beta chain features in type 1 diabetes. Study results and caveats: Moderate but significant shortening of TCRB CDR3s was recorded in all four CD4+ subsets from Type 1 diabetes patients. Relative to healthy donors, patients appeared to have naive, central memory and Treg TCRB repertoires that were more similar.

The CDR3 contains 16 residues. With 4 bases clipped from V and 2 bases from J, the junction kept 4 bases outside the gene matches. Germline CDR1 MNHNS, CDR2 SASEGT. One heparinised draw, averaging roughly 0.12 L, was taken per donor. Purity exceeding 98% was reached by all sorted populations. Expressed TCRB transcripts were sequenced, since all the RNA that had been isolated was reverse transcribed. Naive, central memory and regulatory T cell samples averaged roughly 3.6 million reads. Repertoires were generated with immunoSEQ multiplex PCR, while TCRdb's copy carries only in-frame clones and drops some. The top ten hold approximately 0.7% of the sample, which has around 170,000 clones, approximately 9.1% seen once.

The specimen sequenced was central memory CD4+ T cells from blood. The TCR originated in a woman aged 30 to 39 with type 1 diabetes. This rearrangement joins TRBV6-1 to TRBJ2-3, with 12 bases aligning to TRBD2. This chain's CDR3 is CASSVRTSGTTDTQYF. CDR3 coding DNA: TGTGCCAGCAGTGTTCGGACTAGCGGGACCACAGATACGCAGTATTTT.